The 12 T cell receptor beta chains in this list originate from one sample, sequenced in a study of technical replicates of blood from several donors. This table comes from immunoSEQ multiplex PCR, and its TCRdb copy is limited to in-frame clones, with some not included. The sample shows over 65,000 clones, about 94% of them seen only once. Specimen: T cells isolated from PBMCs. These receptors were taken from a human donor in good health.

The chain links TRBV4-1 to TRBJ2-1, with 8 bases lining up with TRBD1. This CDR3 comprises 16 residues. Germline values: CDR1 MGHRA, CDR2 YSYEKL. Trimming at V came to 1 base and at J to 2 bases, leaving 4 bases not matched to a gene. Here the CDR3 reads CASSQAGTGPYNEQFF. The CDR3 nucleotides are TGCGCCAGCAGCCAAGCCGGGACAGGACCCTACAATGAGCAGTTCTTC.

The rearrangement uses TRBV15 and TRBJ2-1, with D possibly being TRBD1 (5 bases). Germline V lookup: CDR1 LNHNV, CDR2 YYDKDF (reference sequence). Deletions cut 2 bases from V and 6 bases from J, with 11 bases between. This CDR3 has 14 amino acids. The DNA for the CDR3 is TGTGCCACCAGCAGAATTCCAGGGCTCAATGAGCAGTTCTTC. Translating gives CATSRIPGLNEQFF.

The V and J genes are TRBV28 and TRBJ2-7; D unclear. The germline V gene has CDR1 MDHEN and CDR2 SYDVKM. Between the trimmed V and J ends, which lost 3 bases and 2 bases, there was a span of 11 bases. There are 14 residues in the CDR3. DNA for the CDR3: TGTGCCAGCAGTTTCATCGGCGGAACCTACGAGCAGTACTTC. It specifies CASSFIGGTYEQYF.

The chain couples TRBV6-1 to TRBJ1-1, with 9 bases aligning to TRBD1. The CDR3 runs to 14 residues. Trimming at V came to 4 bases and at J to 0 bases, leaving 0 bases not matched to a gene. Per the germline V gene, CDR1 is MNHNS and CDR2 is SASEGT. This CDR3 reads CASSGQGVNTEAFF. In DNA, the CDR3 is TGTGCCAGCAGTGGACAGGGGGTGAACACTGAAGCTTTCTTT.

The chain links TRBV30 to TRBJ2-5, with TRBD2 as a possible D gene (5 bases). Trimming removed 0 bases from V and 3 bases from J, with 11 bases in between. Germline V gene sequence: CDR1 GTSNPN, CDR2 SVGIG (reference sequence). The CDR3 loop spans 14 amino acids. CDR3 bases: TGTGCCTGGAGTGTGGAGAGGGTGGAAGAGACCCAGTACTTC. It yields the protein CAWSVERVEETQYF.

The CDR3 nucleotides read TGTGCCAGCAGTTTCGGGACAGCCTATGGCTACACCTTC. This sequence encodes CASSFGTAYGYTF. The chain joins TRBV27 to TRBJ1-2, with 7 bases fitting TRBD1. Trimming removed 3 bases from V and 4 bases from J; junction bases left unmatched: 2. This CDR3 spans 13 amino acids. CDR1 and CDR2 (germline): MNHEY, SMNVEV (reference sequence).

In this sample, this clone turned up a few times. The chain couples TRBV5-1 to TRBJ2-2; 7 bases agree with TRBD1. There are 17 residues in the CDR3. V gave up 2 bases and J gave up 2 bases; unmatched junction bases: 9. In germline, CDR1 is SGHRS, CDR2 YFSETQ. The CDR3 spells CASSFPWAGGNTGELFF. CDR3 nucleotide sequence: TGCGCCAGCAGCTTCCCGTGGGCAGGGGGAAACACCGGGGAGCTGTTTTTT.

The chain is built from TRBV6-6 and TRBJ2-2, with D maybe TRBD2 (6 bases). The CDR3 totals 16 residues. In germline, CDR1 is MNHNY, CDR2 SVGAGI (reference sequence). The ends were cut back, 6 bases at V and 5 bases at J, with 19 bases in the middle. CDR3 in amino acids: CASSYGDSYLTGELFF. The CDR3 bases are TGTGCCAGCAGCTATGGGGACTCTTACCTTACCGGGGAGCTGTTTTTT.

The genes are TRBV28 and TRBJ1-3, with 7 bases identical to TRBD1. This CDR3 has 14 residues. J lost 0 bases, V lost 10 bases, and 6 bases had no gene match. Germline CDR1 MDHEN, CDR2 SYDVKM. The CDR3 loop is CATIQGGSGNTIYF. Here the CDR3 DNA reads TGTGCCACCATCCAGGGGGGCTCTGGAAACACCATATATTTT.

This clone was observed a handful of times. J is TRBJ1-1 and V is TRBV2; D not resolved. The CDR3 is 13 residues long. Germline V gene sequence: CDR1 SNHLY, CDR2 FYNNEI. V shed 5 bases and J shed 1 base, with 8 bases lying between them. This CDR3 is CASSSAPNTEAFF. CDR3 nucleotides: TGTGCCAGCAGTAGCGCTCCGAACACTGAAGCTTTCTTT.

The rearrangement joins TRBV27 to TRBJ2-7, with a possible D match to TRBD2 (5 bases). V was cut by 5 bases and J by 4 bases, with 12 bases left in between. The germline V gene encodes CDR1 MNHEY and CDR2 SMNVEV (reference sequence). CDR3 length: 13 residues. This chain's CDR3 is CASSPMPGYEQYF. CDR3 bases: TGTGCCAGCAGTCCCATGCCGGGGTACGAGCAGTACTTC.

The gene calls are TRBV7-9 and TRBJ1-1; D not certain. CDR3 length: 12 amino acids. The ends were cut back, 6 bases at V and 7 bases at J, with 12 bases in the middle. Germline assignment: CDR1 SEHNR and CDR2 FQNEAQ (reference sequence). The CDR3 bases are TGTGCCAGCAGACGGGAGGACTATGAAGCTTTCTTT. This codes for CASRREDYEAFF.